These T cell receptor beta chains were read from a single sample in a study of blood T cell repertoires in COVID-19. TCRdb's table, derived via immunoSEQ multiplex PCR, lists solely in-frame clones and lacks some. The repertoire holds about 210,000 clones, around 80% seen once, with about 8.9% in the top ten. The sample taken for sequencing was peripheral blood. These TCRs come from a woman aged 50 to 60 with acute or convalescent COVID-19. Both conserved end residues are part of each CDR3. The D gene is left open where the match is weak. For some rows the clone size is stated as once, few or many, or as a class when expanded; others skip it.

J	D	V	size	CDR3	DNA
TRBJ2-7	TRBD1	TRBV18	-	CASSQQGGRSSYEQYF	TGTGCCAGCTCACAACAGGGGGGCCGAAGCTCCTACGAGCAGTACTTC
TRBJ1-2	TRBD1	TRBV4-2	few	CASSQPGQDLYGYTF	TGTGCCAGCAGCCAACCCGGACAGGATCTATATGGCTACACCTTC
TRBJ2-1	TRBD1	TRBV6-5	-	CASSYSTGVYNEQFF	TGTGCCAGCAGTTACTCGACAGGGGTCTACAATGAGCAGTTCTTC
TRBJ2-3	TRBD2	TRBV6-5	-	CASNPREGVGDTQYF	TGTGCCAGCAACCCTCGGGAGGGAGTAGGGGATACGCAGTATTTT
TRBJ2-2	TRBD2	TRBV6-4	-	CASSDSTSGSGELFF	TGTGCCAGCAGTGACTCGACTAGCGGGAGCGGGGAGCTGTTTTTT
TRBJ2-3	-	TRBV14	-	CASSQRLQDTQYF	TGTGCCAGCAGCCAACGACTCCAGGATACGCAGTATTTT
TRBJ2-1	TRBD2	TRBV7-2	-	CASGLGVYNEQFF	TGTGCCAGCGGACTAGGGGTCTACAATGAGCAGTTCTTC
TRBJ2-7	-	TRBV20-1	-	CSASSTSAGLRETSYEQYF	TGCAGTGCTAGTTCCACCTCCGCCGGACTACGGGAGACTAGCTACGAGCAGTACTTC
TRBJ1-1	-	TRBV2	-	CASSQQWNTEAFF	TGTGCCAGCAGCCAACAGTGGAACACTGAAGCTTTCTTT
TRBJ1-2	-	TRBV27	-	CASSLGTGTSSWDGYTF	TGTGCCAGCAGTTTGGGGACCGGGACATCCTCTTGGGATGGCTACACCTTC
TRBJ2-1	TRBD2	TRBV25-1	-	CASSAGAGEPYNEQFF	TGTGCCAGCAGTGCAGGAGCGGGGGAGCCCTACAATGAGCAGTTCTTC
TRBJ1-2	-	TRBV28	-	CASSSQGGDYGYTF	TGTGCCAGCAGTTCACAGGGTGGGGACTATGGCTACACCTTC
TRBJ1-2	TRBD1	TRBV5-1	-	CASTLVGGSWDGYTF	TGCGCCAGCACCCTCGTAGGGGGCTCTTGGGATGGCTACACCTTC
TRBJ2-7	TRBD2	TRBV10-3	-	CAIRRETSGIYEQYF	TGTGCCATCCGCCGGGAGACTAGCGGGATTTACGAGCAGTACTTC
TRBJ1-2	-	TRBV4-1	-	CASSQDPGLTIANYGYTF	TGCGCCAGCAGCCAAGATCCGGGACTGACAATAGCTAACTATGGCTACACCTTC
TRBJ2-3	TRBD2	TRBV5-1	-	CASSFVAGSTDTQYF	TGCGCCAGCAGTTTCGTAGCGGGGAGCACAGATACGCAGTATTTT
TRBJ1-2	-	TRBV6-4	-	CASSEVPGVVGYTF	TGTGCCAGCAGTGAAGTCCCGGGGGTGGTAGGCTACACCTTC
TRBJ2-1	TRBD2	TRBV15	-	CATSRGLAGAYNEQFF	TGTGCCACCAGCAGAGGTCTAGCGGGAGCCTACAATGAGCAGTTCTTC
TRBJ2-1	-	TRBV2	-	CASIQTGTTYNEQFF	TGTGCCAGCATTCAAACAGGGACCACATACAATGAGCAGTTCTTC
TRBJ1-1	-	TRBV5-1	-	CASSPGRGSTEAFF	TGCGCCAGCAGCCCGGGACGGGGGAGCACTGAAGCTTTCTTT
TRBJ2-7	TRBD2	TRBV6-2/TRBV6-3	-	CASSYSKEGLARNYEQYF	TGTGCCAGCAGTTACTCGAAGGAGGGACTAGCGAGGAACTACGAGCAGTACTTC
TRBJ1-5	-	TRBV5-1	-	CASSPNGLGAQHF	TGCGCCAGCAGCCCCAACGGCCTGGGAGCCCAGCATTTT
TRBJ2-1	TRBD2	TRBV3-1/TRBV3-2	-	CASSARLASSYNEQFF	TGTGCCAGCAGCGCCCGACTAGCGAGCTCCTACAATGAGCAGTTCTTC
TRBJ2-5	TRBD2	TRBV3-1/TRBV3-2	-	CASSQEVRTRETQYF	TGTGCCAGCAGCCAAGAGGTCAGGACTAGGGAGACCCAGTACTTC
TRBJ2-5	TRBD2	TRBV10-3	-	CAISSGTSVAYQETQYF	TGTGCCATCAGTTCCGGGACTAGCGTAGCCTACCAAGAGACCCAGTACTTC
TRBJ1-1	-	TRBV6-5	once	CASSLQGRTEAFF	TGTGCCAGCAGTCTGCAGGGCAGGACTGAAGCTTTCTTT
TRBJ2-1	-	TRBV6-4	-	CASRASGTLAHEQFF	TGTGCCAGCAGAGCGTCCGGGACTCTCGCACATGAGCAGTTCTTC
TRBJ1-6	-	TRBV6-1	-	CASSEESYYSPLHF	TGTGCCAGCAGTGAAGAGAGCTATTATTCACCCCTCCACTTT
TRBJ1-1	-	TRBV5-1	-	CASSSRATLNTEAFF	TGCGCCAGCAGCTCCAGGGCCACGTTGAACACTGAAGCTTTCTTT
TRBJ1-5	TRBD1	TRBV19	-	CASSGPGQGDRSNQPQHF	TGTGCCAGTAGTGGCCCGGGACAGGGGGATAGAAGCAATCAGCCCCAGCATTTT
TRBJ1-1	-	TRBV28	-	CASSSPRGGTEAFF	TGTGCCAGCAGTTCCCCGCGGGGGGGAACTGAAGCTTTCTTT
TRBJ2-7	-	TRBV7-2	-	CASSLGGTVGYEQYF	TGTGCCAGCAGCTTGGGCGGGACTGTAGGATACGAGCAGTACTTC
TRBJ2-5	-	TRBV12-5	-	CASGPGVSETQYF	TGTGCTAGTGGTCCCGGGGTTTCGGAGACCCAGTACTTC
TRBJ2-2	-	TRBV29-1	-	CSATDTTGELFF	TGCAGCGCCACTGACACTACCGGGGAGCTGTTTTTT
TRBJ2-4	-	TRBV27	-	CASSTGLAKNIQYF	TGTGCCAGCAGTACCGGACTAGCCAAAAACATTCAGTACTTC
TRBJ2-2	TRBD1	TRBV5-1	-	CASSPGTGGPGELFF	TGCGCCAGCAGCCCAGGGACAGGGGGGCCCGGGGAGCTGTTTTTT
TRBJ2-3	-	TRBV9	-	CASSVDRDTQYF	TGTGCCAGCAGCGTAGATCGAGATACGCAGTATTTT
TRBJ2-6	-	TRBV28	-	CASIPLVGISGGANVLTF	TGTGCCAGCATACCCCTAGTCGGAATATCGGGTGGGGCCAACGTCCTGACTTTC
TRBJ1-4	-	TRBV7-9	-	CASSPGGTNEKLFF	TGTGCCAGCAGCCCCGGAGGAACTAATGAAAAACTGTTTTTT
TRBJ1-1	TRBD1	TRBV19	-	CASSAQGGSEAFF	TGTGCCAGTAGTGCACAGGGGGGGTCTGAAGCTTTCTTT
TRBJ1-3	TRBD1	TRBV5-4	-	CASSPGGRNTIYF	TGTGCCAGCAGCCCAGGGGGAAGAAACACCATATATTTT
TRBJ2-7	TRBD2	TRBV9	-	CASSVDGRGEQYF	TGTGCCAGCAGCGTAGACGGGAGGGGTGAGCAGTACTTC
TRBJ2-1	-	TRBV11-3	-	CASSQSQVDEQFF	TGTGCCAGCAGCCAAAGTCAGGTCGATGAGCAGTTCTTC
TRBJ1-1	TRBD1	TRBV29-1	-	CSVDLQGATEAFF	TGCAGCGTTGACTTACAGGGGGCCACTGAAGCTTTCTTT
TRBJ1-5	TRBD1	TRBV19	-	CASSMGQGGAQPQHF	TGTGCCAGTAGTATGGGACAGGGGGGAGCTCAGCCCCAGCATTTT
TRBJ2-7	-	TRBV28	many	CASSLGAFSSYEQYF	TGTGCCAGCAGTTTAGGGGCTTTCAGCTCCTACGAGCAGTACTTC
TRBJ1-1	TRBD1	TRBV7-3	-	CASSYTGGSGEAFF	TGTGCCAGCAGCTACACAGGGGGCAGTGGTGAAGCTTTCTTT
TRBJ2-5	-	TRBV6-1	-	CASSEGWETQYF	TGTGCCAGCAGTGAGGGCTGGGAGACCCAGTACTTC
TRBJ1-3	-	TRBV2	few	CASRGTPGNTIYF	TGTGCCAGCAGGGGGACACCTGGAAACACCATATATTTT
TRBJ2-7	-	TRBV11-2	-	CASSLVVGGEQYF	TGTGCCAGCAGCTTAGTCGTAGGAGGCGAGCAGTACTTC